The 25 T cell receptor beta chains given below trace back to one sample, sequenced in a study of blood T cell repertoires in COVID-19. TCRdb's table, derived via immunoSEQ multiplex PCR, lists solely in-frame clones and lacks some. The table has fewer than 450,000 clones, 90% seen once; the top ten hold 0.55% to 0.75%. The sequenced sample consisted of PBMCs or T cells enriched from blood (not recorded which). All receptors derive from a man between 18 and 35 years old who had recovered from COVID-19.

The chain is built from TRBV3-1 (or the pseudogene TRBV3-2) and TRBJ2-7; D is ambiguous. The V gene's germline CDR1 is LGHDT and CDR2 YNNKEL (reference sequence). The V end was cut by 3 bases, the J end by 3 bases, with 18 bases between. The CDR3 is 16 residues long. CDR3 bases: TGTGCCAGCAGCCACAGGCCGACAAGCAAGAGCTACGAGCAGTACTTC. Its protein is CASSHRPTSKSYEQYF.

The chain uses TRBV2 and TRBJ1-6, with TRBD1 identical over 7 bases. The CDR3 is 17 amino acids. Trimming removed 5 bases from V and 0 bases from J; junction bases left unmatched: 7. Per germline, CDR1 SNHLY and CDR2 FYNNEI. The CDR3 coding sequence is TGTGCCAGCAGTAGGACAGGTTTGGCCTCCTATAATTCACCCCTCCACTTT. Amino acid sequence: CASSRTGLASYNSPLHF.

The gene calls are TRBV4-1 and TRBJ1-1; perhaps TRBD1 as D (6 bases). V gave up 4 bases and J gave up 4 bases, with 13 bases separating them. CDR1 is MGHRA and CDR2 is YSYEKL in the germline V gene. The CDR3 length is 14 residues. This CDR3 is CASSLGQLGTEAFF. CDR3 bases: TGCGCCAGCAGCCTCGGACAGCTGGGCACTGAAGCTTTCTTT.

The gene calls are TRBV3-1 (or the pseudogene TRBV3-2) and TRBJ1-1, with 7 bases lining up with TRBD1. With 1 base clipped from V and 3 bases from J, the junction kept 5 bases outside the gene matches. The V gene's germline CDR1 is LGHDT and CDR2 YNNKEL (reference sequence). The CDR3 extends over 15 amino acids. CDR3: CASSQGARGDTEAFF. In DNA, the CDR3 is TGTGCCAGCAGCCAAGGGGCCAGGGGGGACACTGAAGCTTTCTTT.

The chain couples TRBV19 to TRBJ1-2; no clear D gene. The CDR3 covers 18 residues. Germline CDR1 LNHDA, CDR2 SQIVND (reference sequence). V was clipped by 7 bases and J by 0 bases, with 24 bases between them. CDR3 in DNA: TGTGCCAGTAACTCCGAGGGAGTCAGGCGGTCAGCTAACTATGGCTACACCTTC. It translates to CASNSEGVRRSANYGYTF.

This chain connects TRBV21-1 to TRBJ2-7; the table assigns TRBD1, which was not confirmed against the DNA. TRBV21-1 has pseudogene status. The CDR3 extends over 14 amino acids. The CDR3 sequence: CAVRRQGGVREQYF. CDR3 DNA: TGTGCCGTCCGCCGACAGGGCGGAGTGAGGGAGCAGTACTTC.

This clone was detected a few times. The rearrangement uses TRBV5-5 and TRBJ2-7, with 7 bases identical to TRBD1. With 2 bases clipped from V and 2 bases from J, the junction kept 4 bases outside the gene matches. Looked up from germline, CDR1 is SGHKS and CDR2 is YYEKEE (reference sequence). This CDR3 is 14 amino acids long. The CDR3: CASSFWQGAYEQYF. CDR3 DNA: TGTGCCAGCAGCTTCTGGCAGGGGGCCTACGAGCAGTACTTC.

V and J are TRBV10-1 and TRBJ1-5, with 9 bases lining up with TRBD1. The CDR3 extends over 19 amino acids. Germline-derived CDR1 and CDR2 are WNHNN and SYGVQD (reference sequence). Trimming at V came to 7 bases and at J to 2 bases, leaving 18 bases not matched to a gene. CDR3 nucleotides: TGCGCCAGCATCTACCCCGATTGGGACAGGGCCCCTTGCAATCAGCCCCAGCATTTT. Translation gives CASIYPDWDRAPCNQPQHF.

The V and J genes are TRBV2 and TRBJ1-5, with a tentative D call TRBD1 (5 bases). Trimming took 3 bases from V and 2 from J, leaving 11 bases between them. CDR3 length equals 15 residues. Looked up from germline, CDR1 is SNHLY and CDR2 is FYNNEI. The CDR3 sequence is CASSDSGSRNQPQHF. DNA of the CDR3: TGTGCCAGCAGTGACTCAGGGTCACGCAATCAGCCCCAGCATTTT.

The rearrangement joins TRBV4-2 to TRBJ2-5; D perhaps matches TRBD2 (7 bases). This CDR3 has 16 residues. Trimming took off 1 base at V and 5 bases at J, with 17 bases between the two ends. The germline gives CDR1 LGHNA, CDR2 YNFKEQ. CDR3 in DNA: TGTGCCAGCAGCCAAGCGGACAGCGGAGCGGGGGAGACCCAGTACTTC. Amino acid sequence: CASSQADSGAGETQYF.

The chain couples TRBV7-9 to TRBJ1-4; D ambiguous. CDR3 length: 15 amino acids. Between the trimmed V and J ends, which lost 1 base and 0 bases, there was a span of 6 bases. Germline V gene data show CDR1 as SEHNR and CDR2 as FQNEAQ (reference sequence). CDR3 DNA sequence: TGTGCCAGCAGCTTAGGGAGCTCAACTAATGAAAAACTGTTTTTT. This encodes CASSLGSSTNEKLFF.

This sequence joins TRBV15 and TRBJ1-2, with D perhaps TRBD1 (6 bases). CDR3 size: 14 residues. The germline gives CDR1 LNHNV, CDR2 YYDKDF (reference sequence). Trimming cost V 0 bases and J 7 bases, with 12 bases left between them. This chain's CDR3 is CATSRDRGSFGYTF. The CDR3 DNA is TGTGCCACCAGCAGAGACAGGGGCTCTTTTGGCTACACCTTC.

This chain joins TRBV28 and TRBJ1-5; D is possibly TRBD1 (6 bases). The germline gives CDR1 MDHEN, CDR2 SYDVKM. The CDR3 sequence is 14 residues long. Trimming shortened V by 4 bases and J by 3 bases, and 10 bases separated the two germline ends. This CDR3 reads CASSSTGHNQPQHF. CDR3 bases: TGTGCCAGCAGTTCGACAGGTCACAATCAGCCCCAGCATTTT.

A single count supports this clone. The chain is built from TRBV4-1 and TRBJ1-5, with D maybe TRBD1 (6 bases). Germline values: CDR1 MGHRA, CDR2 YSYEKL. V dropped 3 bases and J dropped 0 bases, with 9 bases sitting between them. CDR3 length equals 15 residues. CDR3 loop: CASSHQGNSNQPQHF. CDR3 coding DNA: TGCGCCAGCAGCCACCAGGGGAATAGCAATCAGCCCCAGCATTTT.

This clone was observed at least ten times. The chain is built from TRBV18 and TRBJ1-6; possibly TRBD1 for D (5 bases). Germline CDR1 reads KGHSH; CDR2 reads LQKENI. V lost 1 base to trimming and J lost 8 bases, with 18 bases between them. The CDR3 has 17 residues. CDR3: CASSPRLVQDNDSPLHF. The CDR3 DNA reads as TGTGCCAGCTCACCACGCCTTGTCCAGGACAATGATTCACCCCTCCACTTT.

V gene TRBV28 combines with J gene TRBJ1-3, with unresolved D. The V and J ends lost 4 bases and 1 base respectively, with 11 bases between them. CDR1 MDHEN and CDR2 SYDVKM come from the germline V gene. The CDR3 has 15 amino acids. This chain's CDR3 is CASSSQLPSGNTIYF. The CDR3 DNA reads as TGTGCCAGCAGTTCACAGCTACCTTCTGGAAACACCATATATTTT.

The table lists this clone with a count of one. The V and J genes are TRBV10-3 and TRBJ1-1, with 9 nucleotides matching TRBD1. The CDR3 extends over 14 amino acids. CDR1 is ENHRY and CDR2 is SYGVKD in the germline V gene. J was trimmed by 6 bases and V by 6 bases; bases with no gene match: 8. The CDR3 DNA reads TGTGCCATCAGACAACAGGGGGCAATGGCTGAAGCTTTCTTT. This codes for CAIRQQGAMAEAFF.

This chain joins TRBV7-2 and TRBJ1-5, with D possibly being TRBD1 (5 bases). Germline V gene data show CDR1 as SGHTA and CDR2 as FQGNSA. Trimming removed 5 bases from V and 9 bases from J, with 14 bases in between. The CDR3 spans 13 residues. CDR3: CASSVGGPWPQHF. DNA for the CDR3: TGTGCCAGCAGCGTCGGGGGACCGTGGCCCCAGCATTTT.

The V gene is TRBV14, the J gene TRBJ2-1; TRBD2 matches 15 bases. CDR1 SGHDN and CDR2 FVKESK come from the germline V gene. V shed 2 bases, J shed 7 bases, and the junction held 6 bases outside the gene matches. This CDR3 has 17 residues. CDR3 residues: CASSQLGLAGGSNEQFF. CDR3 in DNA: TGTGCCAGCAGCCAACTGGGACTAGCGGGAGGTTCGAATGAGCAGTTCTTC. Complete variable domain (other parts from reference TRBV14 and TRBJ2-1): EAGVTQFPSHSVIEKGQTVTLRCDPISGHDNLYWYRRVMGKEIKFLLHFVKESKQDESGMPNNRFLAERTGGTYSTLKVQPAELEDSGVYFCASSQLGLAGGSNEQFFGPGTRLTVL.

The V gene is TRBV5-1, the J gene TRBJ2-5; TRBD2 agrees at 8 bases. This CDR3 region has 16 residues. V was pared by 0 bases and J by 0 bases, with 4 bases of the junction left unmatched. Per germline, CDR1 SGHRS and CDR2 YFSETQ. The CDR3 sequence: CASSLGVAGYQETQYF. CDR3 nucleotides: TGCGCCAGCAGCTTGGGGGTAGCGGGGTACCAAGAGACCCAGTACTTC.

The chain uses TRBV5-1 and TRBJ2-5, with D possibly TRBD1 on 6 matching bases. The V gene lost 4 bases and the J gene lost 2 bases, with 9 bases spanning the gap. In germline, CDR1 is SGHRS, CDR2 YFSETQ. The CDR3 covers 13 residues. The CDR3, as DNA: TGCGCCAGCAGCCAAGACAGGCAAGAGACCCAGTACTTC. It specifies CASSQDRQETQYF.

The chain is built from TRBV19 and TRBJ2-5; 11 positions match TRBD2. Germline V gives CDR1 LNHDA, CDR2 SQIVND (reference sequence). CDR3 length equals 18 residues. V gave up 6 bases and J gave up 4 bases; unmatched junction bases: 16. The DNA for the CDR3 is TGTGCCAGTAGCCTGGGGGCCTTTAGCGGGAGGGCCCCAGAGACCCAGTACTTC. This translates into CASSLGAFSGRAPETQYF. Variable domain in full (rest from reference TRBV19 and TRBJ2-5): DGGITQSPKYLFRKEGQNVTLSCEQNLNHDAMYWYRQDPGQGLRLIYYSQIVNDFQKGDIAEGYSVSREKKESFPLTVTSAQKNPTAFYLCASSLGAFSGRAPETQYFGPGTRLLVL.

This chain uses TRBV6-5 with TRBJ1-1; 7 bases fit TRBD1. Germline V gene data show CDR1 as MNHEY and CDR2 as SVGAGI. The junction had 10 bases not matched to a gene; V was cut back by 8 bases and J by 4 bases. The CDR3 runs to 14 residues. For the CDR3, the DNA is TGTGCCAGCGGACAGAGGGGGCAGGGCACTGAAGCTTTCTTT. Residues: CASGQRGQGTEAFF.

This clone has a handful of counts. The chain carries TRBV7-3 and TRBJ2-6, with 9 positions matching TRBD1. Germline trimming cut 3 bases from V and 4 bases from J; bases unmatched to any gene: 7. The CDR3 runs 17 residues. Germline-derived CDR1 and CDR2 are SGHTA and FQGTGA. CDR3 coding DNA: TGTGCCAGCAGCTTCACAGGGGGCGCACCCGGGGCCAACGTCCTGACTTTC. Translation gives CASSFTGGAPGANVLTF.

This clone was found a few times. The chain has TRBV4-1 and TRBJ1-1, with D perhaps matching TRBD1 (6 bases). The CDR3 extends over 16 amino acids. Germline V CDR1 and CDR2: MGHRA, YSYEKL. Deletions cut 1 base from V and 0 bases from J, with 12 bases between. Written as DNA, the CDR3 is TGCGCCAGCAGCCAAGGGTTTGACAGGATGAACACTGAAGCTTTCTTT. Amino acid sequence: CASSQGFDRMNTEAFF.